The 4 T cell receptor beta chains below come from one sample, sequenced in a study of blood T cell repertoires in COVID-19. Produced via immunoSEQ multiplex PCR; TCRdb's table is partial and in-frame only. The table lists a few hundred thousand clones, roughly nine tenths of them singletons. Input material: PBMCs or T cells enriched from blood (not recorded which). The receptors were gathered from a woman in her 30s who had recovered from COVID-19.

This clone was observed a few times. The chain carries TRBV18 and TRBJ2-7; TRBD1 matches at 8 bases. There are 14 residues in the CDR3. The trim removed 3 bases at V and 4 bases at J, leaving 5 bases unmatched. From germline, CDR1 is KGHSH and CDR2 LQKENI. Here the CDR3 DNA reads TGTGCCAGCTCACCTACTCAGGGGGCGTACGAGCAGTACTTC. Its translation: CASSPTQGAYEQYF.

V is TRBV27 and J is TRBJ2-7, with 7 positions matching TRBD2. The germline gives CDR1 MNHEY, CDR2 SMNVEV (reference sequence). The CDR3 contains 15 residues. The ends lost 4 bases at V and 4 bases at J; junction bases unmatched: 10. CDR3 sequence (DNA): TGTGCCAGCAGTTCGAGCGGGGACCGGGCGTACGAGCAGTACTTC. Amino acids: CASSSSGDRAYEQYF.

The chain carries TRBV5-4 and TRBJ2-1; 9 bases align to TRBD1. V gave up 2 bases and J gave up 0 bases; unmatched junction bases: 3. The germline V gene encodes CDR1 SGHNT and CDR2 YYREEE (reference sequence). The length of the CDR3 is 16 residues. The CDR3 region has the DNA TGTGCCAGCAGCTTCTTGGGACAGGGCTCCTACAATGAGCAGTTCTTC. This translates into CASSFLGQGSYNEQFF.

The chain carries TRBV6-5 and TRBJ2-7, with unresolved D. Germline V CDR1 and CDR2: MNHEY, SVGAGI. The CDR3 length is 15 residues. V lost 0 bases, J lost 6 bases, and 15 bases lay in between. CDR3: CASSYSSGSPGEQYF. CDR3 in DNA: TGTGCCAGCAGTTACTCGAGTGGGTCACCGGGCGAGCAGTACTTC.